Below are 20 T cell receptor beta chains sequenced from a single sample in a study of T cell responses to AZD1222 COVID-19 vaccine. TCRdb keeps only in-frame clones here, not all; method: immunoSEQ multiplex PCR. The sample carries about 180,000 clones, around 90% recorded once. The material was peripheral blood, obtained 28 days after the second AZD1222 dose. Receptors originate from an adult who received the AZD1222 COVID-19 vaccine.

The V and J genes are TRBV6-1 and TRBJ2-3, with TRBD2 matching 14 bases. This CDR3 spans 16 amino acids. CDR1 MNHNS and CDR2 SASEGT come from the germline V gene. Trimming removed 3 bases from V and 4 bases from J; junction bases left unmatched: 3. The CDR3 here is CASSETSGGAADTQYF. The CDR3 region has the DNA TGTGCCAGCAGTGAGACTAGCGGGGGGGCTGCAGATACGCAGTATTTT.

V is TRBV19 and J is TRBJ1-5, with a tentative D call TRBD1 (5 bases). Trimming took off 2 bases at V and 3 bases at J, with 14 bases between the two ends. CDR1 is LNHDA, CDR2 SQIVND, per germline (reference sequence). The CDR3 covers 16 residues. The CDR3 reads CASSIRARVNNQPQHF. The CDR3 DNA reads TGTGCCAGTAGTATACGTGCCAGGGTAAACAATCAGCCCCAGCATTTT.

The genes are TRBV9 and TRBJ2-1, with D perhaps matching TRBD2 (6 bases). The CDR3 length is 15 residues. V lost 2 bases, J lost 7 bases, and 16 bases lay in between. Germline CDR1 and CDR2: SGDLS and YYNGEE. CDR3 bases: TGTGCCAGCAGCGTTGCCCCCGGGACTCGGAATGAGCAGTTCTTC. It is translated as CASSVAPGTRNEQFF. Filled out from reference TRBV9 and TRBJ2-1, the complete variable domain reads DSGVTQTPKHLITATGQRVTLRCSPRSGDLSVYWYQQSLDQGLQFLIQYYNGEERAKGNILERFSAQQFPDLHSELNLSSLELGDSALYFCASSVAPGTRNEQFFGPGTRLTVL.

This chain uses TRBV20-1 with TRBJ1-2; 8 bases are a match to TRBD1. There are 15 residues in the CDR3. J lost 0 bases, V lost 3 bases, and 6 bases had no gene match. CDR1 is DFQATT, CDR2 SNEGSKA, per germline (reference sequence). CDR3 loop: CSASPLTGANYGYTF. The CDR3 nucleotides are TGCAGTGCTAGTCCCTTGACAGGGGCTAACTATGGCTACACCTTC.

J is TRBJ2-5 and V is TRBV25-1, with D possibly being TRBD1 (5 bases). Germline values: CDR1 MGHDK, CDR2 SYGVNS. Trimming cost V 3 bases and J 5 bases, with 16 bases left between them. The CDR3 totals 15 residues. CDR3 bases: TGTGCCAGCAGTGAGTTCGCAGGGCAAATGGAGACCCAGTACTTC. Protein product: CASSEFAGQMETQYF.

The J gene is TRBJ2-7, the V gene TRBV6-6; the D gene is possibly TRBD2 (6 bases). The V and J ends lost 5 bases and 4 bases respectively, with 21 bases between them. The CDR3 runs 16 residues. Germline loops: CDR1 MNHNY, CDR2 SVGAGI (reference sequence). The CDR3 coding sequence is TGTGCCAGCAGTGGCACGGGGCTATCGGGACTTTACGAGCAGTACTTC. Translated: CASSGTGLSGLYEQYF.

The CDR3, as DNA: TGTGCCAGTAGTATGGGACCCGCAGGGGCTTTCTTT. Its protein product is CASSMGPAGAFF. The genes are TRBV19 and TRBJ1-1, with D perhaps TRBD1 (5 bases). The CDR3 has 12 amino acids. The germline CDR1 and CDR2 sequences are LNHDA and SQIVND (reference sequence). Between the trimmed V and J ends, which lost 3 bases and 11 bases, there was a span of 13 bases.

CDR3 protein: CASSQDPARPQFF. DNA for the CDR3: TGCGCCAGCAGCCAAGATCCCGCCAGGCCGCAGTTCTTC. The genes are TRBV4-1 and TRBJ2-1; no firm D call. V was shortened by 0 bases and J by 12 bases, with 12 bases between the two germline ends. The CDR3 has 13 residues. Germline assignment: CDR1 MGHRA and CDR2 YSYEKL.

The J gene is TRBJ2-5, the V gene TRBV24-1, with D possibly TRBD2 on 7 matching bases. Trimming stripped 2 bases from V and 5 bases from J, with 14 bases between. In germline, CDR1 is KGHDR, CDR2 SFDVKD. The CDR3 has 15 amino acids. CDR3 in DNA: TGTGCCACCAGTGATTCCCGGGGGGCGGCGGAGACCCAGTACTTC. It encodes CATSDSRGAAETQYF.

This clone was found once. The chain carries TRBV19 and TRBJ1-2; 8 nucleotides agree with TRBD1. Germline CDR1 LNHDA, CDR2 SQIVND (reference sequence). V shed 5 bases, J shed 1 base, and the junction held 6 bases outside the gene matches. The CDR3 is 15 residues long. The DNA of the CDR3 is TGTGCCAGTAGTGATGGACAGGGCGGTAACTATGGCTACACCTTC. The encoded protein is CASSDGQGGNYGYTF. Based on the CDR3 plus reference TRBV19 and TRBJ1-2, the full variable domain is DGGITQSPKYLFRKEGQNVTLSCEQNLNHDAMYWYRQDPGQGLRLIYYSQIVNDFQKGDIAEGYSVSREKKESFPLTVTSAQKNPTAFYLCASSDGQGGNYGYTFGSGTRLTVV.

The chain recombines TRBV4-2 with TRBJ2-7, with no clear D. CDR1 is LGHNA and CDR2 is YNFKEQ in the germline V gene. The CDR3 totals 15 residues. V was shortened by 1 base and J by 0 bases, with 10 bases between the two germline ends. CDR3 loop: CASSQGPGDSYEQYF. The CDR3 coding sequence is TGTGCCAGCAGCCAAGGACCGGGCGACTCCTACGAGCAGTACTTC.

CDR3 amino acids: CASSLPGYGYTF. Written as DNA, the CDR3 is TGTGCCAGCTCACTGCCAGGCTATGGCTACACCTTC. The chain is built from TRBV18 and TRBJ1-2, with no clear D. From germline, CDR1 is KGHSH and CDR2 LQKENI. The length of the CDR3 is 12 residues. The V end lost 4 bases, the J end lost 4 bases, and 7 bases lay between the germline ends.

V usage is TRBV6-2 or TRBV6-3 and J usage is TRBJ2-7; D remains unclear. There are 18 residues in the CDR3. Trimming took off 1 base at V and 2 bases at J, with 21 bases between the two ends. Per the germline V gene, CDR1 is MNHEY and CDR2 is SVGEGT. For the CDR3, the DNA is TGTGCCAGCAGTTACTTCCTCACCGCGTCCCCTCACACCTACGAGCAGTACTTC. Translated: CASSYFLTASPHTYEQYF.

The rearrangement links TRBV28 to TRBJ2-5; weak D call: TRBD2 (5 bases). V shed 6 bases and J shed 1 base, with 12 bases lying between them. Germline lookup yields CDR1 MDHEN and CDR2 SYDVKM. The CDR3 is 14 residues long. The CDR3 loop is CASSSLSGQETQYF. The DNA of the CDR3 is TGTGCCAGCAGCTCCCTAAGCGGCCAAGAGACCCAGTACTTC. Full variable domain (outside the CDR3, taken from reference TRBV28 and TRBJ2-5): DVKVTQSSRYLVKRTGEKVFLECVQDMDHENMFWYRQDPGLGLRLIYFSYDVKMKEKGDIPEGYSVSREKKERFSLILESASTNQTSMYLCASSSLSGQETQYFGPGTRLLVL.

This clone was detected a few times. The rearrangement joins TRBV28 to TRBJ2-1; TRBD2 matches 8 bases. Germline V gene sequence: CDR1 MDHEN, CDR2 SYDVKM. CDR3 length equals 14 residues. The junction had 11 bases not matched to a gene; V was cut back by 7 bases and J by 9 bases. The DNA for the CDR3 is TGTGCCAGCATCCAGCCGGGGGGGGTAGGTGAGCAGTTCTTC. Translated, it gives CASIQPGGVGEQFF.

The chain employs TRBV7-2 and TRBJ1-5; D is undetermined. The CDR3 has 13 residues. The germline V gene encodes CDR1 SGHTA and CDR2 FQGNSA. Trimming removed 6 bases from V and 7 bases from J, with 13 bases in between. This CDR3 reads CASSPDGSQPQHF. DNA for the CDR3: TGTGCCAGCAGTCCCGACGGATCCCAGCCCCAGCATTTT. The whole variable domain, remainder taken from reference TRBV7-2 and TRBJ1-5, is GAGVSQSPSNKVTEKGKDVELRCDPISGHTALYWYRQSLGQGLEFLIYFQGNSAPDKSGLPSDRFSAERTGGSVSTLTIQRTQQEDSAVYLCASSPDGSQPQHFGDGTRLSIL.

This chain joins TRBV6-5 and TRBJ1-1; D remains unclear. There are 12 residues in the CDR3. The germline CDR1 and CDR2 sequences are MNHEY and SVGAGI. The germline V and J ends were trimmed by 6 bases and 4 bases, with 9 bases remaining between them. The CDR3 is CASRTGVTEAFF. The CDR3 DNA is TGTGCCAGCAGGACGGGAGTCACTGAAGCTTTCTTT.

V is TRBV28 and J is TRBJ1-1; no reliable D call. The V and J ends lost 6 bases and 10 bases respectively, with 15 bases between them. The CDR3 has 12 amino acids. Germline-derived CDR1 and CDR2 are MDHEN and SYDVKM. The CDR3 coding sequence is TGTGCCAGCAGCCCTGAACGGCGTATAGCTTTCTTT. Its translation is CASSPERRIAFF.

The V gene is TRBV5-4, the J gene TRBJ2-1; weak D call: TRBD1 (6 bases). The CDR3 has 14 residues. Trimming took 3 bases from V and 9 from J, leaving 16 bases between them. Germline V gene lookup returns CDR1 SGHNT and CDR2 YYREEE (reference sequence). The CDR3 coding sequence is TGTGCCAGCAGCTCACTCAAGGGCAGGGGTGAGCAGTTCTTC. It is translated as CASSSLKGRGEQFF.

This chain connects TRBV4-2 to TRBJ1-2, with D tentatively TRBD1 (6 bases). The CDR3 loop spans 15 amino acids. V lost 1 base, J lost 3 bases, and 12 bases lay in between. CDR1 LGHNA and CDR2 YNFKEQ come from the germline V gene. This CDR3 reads CASSQGRGGDYGYTF. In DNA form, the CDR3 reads TGTGCCAGCAGCCAAGGAAGAGGGGGGGACTATGGCTACACCTTC.